These 17 T cell receptor beta chains share one sample of origin, sequenced in a study of tissue T cells after allogeneic stem cell transplantation. This table comes from immunoSEQ multiplex PCR, and its TCRdb copy is limited to in-frame clones, with some not included. The table has tens of thousands of clones, 72% seen once. Sequenced input: spleen. These receptors were obtained from a female BALB/c mouse in good health. Strain haplotype (MHC): H2-d.

On this clone: Gene names refer to mouse genes. The DNA ends 1 residue before the CDR3 does, and the rest of the CDR3 is filled in from the germline J gene. The J gene is TRBJ1-1, the V gene TRBV13-2, with 7 bases lining up with TRBD1. CDR1 and CDR2 from the germline V gene are NNHNN and SYGAGS (reference sequence). This CDR3 is 15 amino acids long. J lost 1 base, V lost 4 bases, and 7 bases had no gene match. The DNA read from the CDR3 is TGTGCCAGCGGTAGACAGGGTAGAGGGAACACAGAAGTCTTC. Encoded protein: CASGRQGRGNTEVF. The CDR3 as a whole reads CASGRQGRGNTEVFF.

Comment on this clone: Here the gene names and germline are mouse. The read halts 1 residue ahead of the CDR3 end, with the missing end drawn from the germline J gene. The chain is built from TRBV26 and TRBJ1-4, with D maybe TRBD1 (5 bases). V dropped 6 bases and J dropped 4 bases, with 12 bases sitting between them. The CDR3 runs to 14 residues. The germline CDR1 and CDR2 sequences are KGHPV and FQNQEV (reference sequence). The CDR3 sequence is CASSSGGGNERLFF. CDR3 bases read: TGTGCCAGCAGCAGTGGGGGGGGCAACGAAAGATTATTT.

Comment on this clone: Gene names are mouse gene names. The DNA ends 1 residue before the CDR3 does, and the rest of the CDR3 is filled in from the germline J gene. The rearrangement links TRBV19 to TRBJ2-1; 12 positions match TRBD1. The CDR3 has 15 residues. Germline V gives CDR1 FNHDT, CDR2 SITEND (reference sequence). The J segment lost 5 bases and the V segment lost 4 bases, leaving 4 bases of the junction unmatched. The sequenced part of the CDR3 DNA is TGTGCCAGCAGTTGGGGGACAGGGGGCCATGCTGAGCAGTTC. This codes for CASSWGTGGHAEQF. The whole CDR3 sequence reads CASSWGTGGHAEQFF.

Regarding this clone: Gene and germline names: mouse. Sequencing ends 1 residue short of the CDR3 end; the germline J gene provides the rest. V and J are TRBV13-2 and TRBJ2-5; D gene ambiguous. V was trimmed by 5 bases and J by 2 bases, leaving 3 bases between them. The CDR3 has 11 amino acids. The V gene's germline CDR1 is NNHNN and CDR2 SYGAGS (reference sequence). The CDR3: CASGGQDTQYF. Partial CDR3 DNA: TGTGCCAGCGGAGGCCAAGACACCCAGTAC.

In its sample, this clone was seen a few times. The gene names given are mouse names. Sequencing ends 1 residue short of the CDR3 end; the germline J gene provides the rest. The chain joins TRBV2 to TRBJ1-4; possibly TRBD1 for D (6 bases). This CDR3 comprises 15 residues. V lost 5 bases to trimming and J lost 3 bases, with 13 bases between them. Germline V gene sequence: CDR1 LGHNA, CDR2 YSYQKL. The sequenced part of the CDR3 DNA is TGTGCCAGCAGCTCAACCGGGACAACCAACGAAAGATTATTT. Translated: CASSSTGTTNERLF. The entire CDR3 is CASSSTGTTNERLFF. Together with reference TRBV2 and TRBJ1-4, the CDR3 gives the full variable domain: DPKIIQKPKYLVAVTGSEKILICEQYLGHNAMYWYRQSAKKPLEFMFSYSYQKLMDNQTASSRFQPQSSKKNHLDLQITALKPDDSATYFCASSSTGTTNERLFFGHGTKLSVL.

For this clone: The genes are named according to mouse. The read is 1 residue too short to cover the CDR3 end, so that end is filled in from the germline J gene. The chain uses TRBV13-2 and TRBJ1-3; 9 nucleotides align to TRBD1. From germline, CDR1 is NNHNN and CDR2 SYGAGS (reference sequence). The junction had 6 bases not matched to a gene; V was cut back by 1 base and J by 4 bases. The CDR3 length is 16 residues. CDR3 DNA, as far as it was read: TGTGCCAGCGGTGATCCCGGGACAGGGTGGGGAAATACGCTCTAT. This encodes CASGDPGTGWGNTLY. The whole CDR3 protein reads CASGDPGTGWGNTLYF.

As concerns this clone: Mouse germline and gene names are used. Read coverage stops 1 residue before the CDR3 terminus; the germline J gene supplies the remainder. The chain is built from TRBV20 and TRBJ1-3, with D possibly matching TRBD1 (6 bases). This CDR3 is 14 amino acids long. V lost 5 bases and J lost 0, with 11 bases in between. The germline gives CDR1 GFQATS, CDR2 STVNSAI. Here the CDR3 reads CGAPGQNSGNTLYF. The CDR3 bases that were read are TGTGGTGCTCCGGGACAAAATTCTGGAAATACGCTCTAT.

About this clone: Gene names refer to mouse genes. The DNA ends 1 residue before the CDR3 does, and the rest of the CDR3 is filled in from the germline J gene. V usage is TRBV19 and J usage is TRBJ2-4; 9 positions agree with TRBD1. Germline V gene data show CDR1 as FNHDT and CDR2 as SITEND (reference sequence). J lost 3 bases, V lost 6 bases, and 2 bases had no gene match. The CDR3 contains 13 residues. Incomplete CDR3 DNA: TGTGCCAGCACGGGACAGGGCCAAAACACCTTGTAC. Translated, it gives CASTGQGQNTLY. The whole CDR3 is CASTGQGQNTLYF.

As for this clone: These gene names are mouse names. The CDR3 goes on 1 residue after the read ends, and that part is filled in from the germline J gene. The chain carries TRBV20 and TRBJ2-5; D not certain. CDR3 length: 8 residues. CDR1 is GFQATS, CDR2 STVNSAI, per germline. The sequenced part of the CDR3 DNA is TGTGCGAGGGACACCCAGTAC. It translates to CARDTQY. The CDR3 as a whole reads CARDTQYF.

This clone has just one count. Gene and germline names: mouse. Read coverage stops 1 residue before the CDR3 terminus; the germline J gene supplies the remainder. V usage is TRBV13-1 and J usage is TRBJ2-2; 10 bases are shared with TRBD2. The CDR3 sequence is 16 residues long. The V gene's germline CDR1 is NSHNY and CDR2 SYGAGN. V was pared by 5 bases and J by 1 base, with 5 bases of the junction left unmatched. The sequenced CDR3 bases are TGTGCCAGCAGGCCCGACTGGGGGGTAAACACCGGGCAGCTCTAC. Translation gives CASRPDWGVNTGQLY. The CDR3 reads in full as CASRPDWGVNTGQLYF.

Remarks on this clone: The genes and germline here are from mouse. Sequencing ends 1 residue short of the CDR3 end; the germline J gene provides the rest. The rearrangement links TRBV13-2 to TRBJ2-7; TRBD2 matches 8 bases. After removal of 5 bases from V and 3 bases from J, the junction contained 1 base not matched to a gene. Looked up from germline, CDR1 is NNHNN and CDR2 is SYGAGS (reference sequence). This CDR3 contains 12 residues. The part of the CDR3 DNA that was read is TGTGCCAGCGGATGGGGGGGCTATGAACAGTAC. Protein product: CASGWGGYEQY. The complete CDR3 sequence is CASGWGGYEQYF.

Worth noting for this clone: Gene labels here are mouse ones. The sequence runs out 1 residue before the end of the CDR3; the remainder is reconstructed from the germline J gene. This chain joins TRBV1 and TRBJ1-1, with 9 bases lining up with TRBD1. The V gene's germline CDR1 is NSQYPW and CDR2 LRSPGD (reference sequence). The CDR3 has 12 residues. V shed 3 bases, J shed 8 bases, and the junction held 1 base outside the gene matches. Partial CDR3 DNA: TGCACCTGCAGTGCTACAGGGGGCGAAGTCTTC. Its protein product is CTCSATGGEVF. From start to end, the CDR3 is CTCSATGGEVFF.

Worth noting for this clone: These gene names are mouse names. The read ends 1 residue shy of where the CDR3 ends; the end is completed using the germline J gene. The chain combines TRBV13-2 with TRBJ1-1, with D possibly matching TRBD1 (6 bases). The V gene's germline CDR1 is NNHNN and CDR2 SYGAGS (reference sequence). V shed 3 bases and J shed 0 bases, with 6 bases lying between them. The CDR3 sequence is 13 residues long. The DNA read from the CDR3 is TGTGCCAGCGGTGGGACAGCAAACACAGAAGTCTTC. Its protein is CASGGTANTEVF. The CDR3 in full is CASGGTANTEVFF.

A remark on this clone: Gene names denote mouse genes. The read ends 1 residue before the CDR3 terminus; that terminus is restored from the germline J gene. The chain combines TRBV13-2 with TRBJ1-2, with D hard to call. The CDR3 is 14 amino acids. V gave up 0 bases and J gave up 1 base, with 7 bases separating them. The germline V gene has CDR1 NNHNN and CDR2 SYGAGS (reference sequence). The CDR3 here is CASGDAAQNSDYTF. Incomplete CDR3 DNA: TGTGCCAGCGGTGATGCAGCGCAAAACTCCGACTACACC.

To note about this clone: Gene and germline names: mouse. The DNA ends 1 residue before the CDR3 does, and the rest of the CDR3 is filled in from the germline J gene. The chain is built from TRBV19 and TRBJ2-4; TRBD1 agrees at 8 bases. CDR1 FNHDT and CDR2 SITEND come from the germline V gene (reference sequence). Trimming cost V 4 bases and J 4 bases; bases outside gene matches: 8. The CDR3 is 15 residues long. CDR3: CASSGTGTGENTLYF. CDR3 DNA (partial): TGTGCCAGCAGTGGGACCGGGACAGGAGAAAACACCTTGTAC.

Only a few counts were recorded for this clone. Genes here carry mouse names. The CDR3 extends 1 residue past the end of the read, so its final part is completed from the germline J gene. The genes are TRBV14 and TRBJ2-7, with 9 bases identical to TRBD2. The germline V gene has CDR1 SGHDT and CDR2 FRDEAV. The CDR3 length is 15 residues. V was clipped by 1 base and J by 0 bases; unmatched bases: 2. The CDR3 reads CASSFTGGTSYEQYF. The sequenced CDR3 bases are TGTGCCAGCAGTTTCACTGGGGGGACCTCCTATGAACAGTAC.

Note on this clone: The gene names here belong to mouse. The read ends 1 residue early relative to the CDR3; the germline J gene fills the gap. This chain joins TRBV13-2 and TRBJ1-1; maybe TRBD1 (5 bases). The CDR3 is 14 amino acids. The ends were cut back, 2 bases at V and 4 bases at J, with 12 bases in the middle. Per the germline V gene, CDR1 is NNHNN and CDR2 is SYGAGS (reference sequence). The sequenced CDR3 bases are TGTGCCAGCGGTGAATGGGGGGTTGGCACAGAAGTCTTC. Protein product: CASGEWGVGTEVF. From start to end, the CDR3 is CASGEWGVGTEVFF.